This T cell receptor (beta chain) was recorded in a study of T cells in Graves' hyperthyroidism and ophthalmopathy. Researchers took RNA transcripts and amplified the TCR beta CDR3 regions from them. HTBI primers drove first-round RT-PCR of the TCR CDR3. TCRdb re-analysed the multiplex PCR reads in MiXCR, keeping a single row per CDR3 protein. The sample has 700,000 to 850,000 distinct CDR3 sequences, roughly a third seen once. Remarks on this clonotype: No antigen is known for it. A much larger clone differs from this one at a single base, so this may be a read error.

The CDR3 is 13 amino acids. The germline CDR1 and CDR2 sequences are SGHAT and FQNNGV. When ophthalmopathy did not progress within 18 months, Graves' hyperthyroidism was considered stable. Newly diagnosed hyperthyroidism patients aged 18 to 65 years had disease lasting under 2 months. Notes on the study in general: The model predicted ophthalmopathy a median around seven months before onset. Researchers found most expanded thyroid clonotypes above 0.001 in blood as well.

The rearrangement joins TRBV11-2 to TRBJ1-2, with TRBD1 matching over 8 bases. The sequenced material came from blood. This TCR was recovered from a woman aged 40 to 55 with Graves' hyperthyroidism. CDR3 sequence: CASSPDRDDGYAF. The DNA of the CDR3 is TGTGCCAGCAGCCCGGACAGGGACGATGGCTACGCCTTC.